Included here is one TCR beta chain sequence, with context. Antigen: not known. This record belongs to a study of T-cell memory formation after mild COVID-19. Study-wide background: Largely donor-specific TCR clusters were found.

The CDR3 covers 14 residues. The germline V gene encodes CDR1 SGHRS and CDR2 YFSETQ. Trimming shortened V by 2 bases and J by 3 bases, and 11 bases separated the two germline ends. One entry per CDR3 protein results from TCRdb running MiXCR on the 5' RACE reads. The sample yields roughly 280,000 distinct CDR3 sequences, 15% to 20% seen once. Study results and caveats: Certain responding clones were present in pre-infection memory, suggesting participation of cross-reactive memory.

The chain combines TRBV5-1 with TRBJ1-2; D ambiguous. What was sequenced was PBMCs or a T cell subset sorted from them (not recorded which). This receptor was identified in a man aged 18 to 29 who had mild COVID-19 (a few samples of this study predate the infection). Cell type and time point are not known. This CDR3 reads CASSFGRVDYGYTF. CDR3 DNA: TGCGCCAGCAGCTTTGGACGGGTAGACTATGGCTACACCTTC.